The 10 T cell receptor beta chains presented below share a single source sample, sequenced in a study of T cell repertoires in cytomegalovirus infection. TCRdb called the reads again in MiXCR, with one record for every CDR3 protein. The table has fewer than 300,000 distinct CDR3 sequences, more than 20% seen once. The sample taken for sequencing was PBMCs. The receptors were sampled from a human donor in good health (CMV status not recorded). Some clones in this sample may be carry-over from other donors' samples.

J is TRBJ2-4 and V is TRBV4-1; 8 bases map to TRBD2. The CDR3 has 19 residues. Germline CDR1 MGHRA, CDR2 YSYEKL. After removal of 0 bases from V and 0 bases from J, the junction contained 10 bases not matched to a gene. Here the CDR3 reads CASSQDEVAGQVAKNIQYF. The CDR3 DNA follows: TGCGCCAGCAGCCAAGATGAGGTAGCGGGACAAGTAGCCAAAAACATTCAGTACTTC.

The J gene is TRBJ2-7, the V gene TRBV10-3; possibly TRBD1 or TRBD2 for D (5 bases each). CDR3 length: 14 residues. Trimming pared 7 bases from V and 6 bases from J, leaving 19 bases between. Germline V CDR1 and CDR2: ENHRY, SYGVKD. CDR3 coding DNA: TGTGCCATCACCGAATCTGCAGGGAGAGGCGAGCAGTACTTC. Translating gives CAITESAGRGEQYF.

Here the CDR3 DNA reads TGCGCCAGCAGCCAAATATACAGGGGGGGTGGAAACACCATATATTTT. It codes for CASSQIYRGGGNTIYF. The rearrangement links TRBV4-1 to TRBJ1-3; 8 nucleotides line up with TRBD1. From germline, CDR1 is MGHRA and CDR2 YSYEKL. With V trimmed by 2 bases and J by 3 bases, 6 bases remained unmatched. The CDR3 runs to 16 residues.

V usage is TRBV19 and J usage is TRBJ1-2; D is undetermined. V lost 0 bases, J lost 8 bases, and 16 bases lay in between. CDR3 size: 15 residues. From germline, CDR1 is LNHDA and CDR2 SQIVND (reference sequence). CDR3 loop: CASSIDGGGLGGYTF. Here the CDR3 DNA reads TGTGCCAGTAGTATAGATGGTGGCGGTCTCGGCGGCTACACCTTC.

This clonotype came up a few times. The CDR3 bases are TGTGCCACCTCGGGAGTAGTTGGTTGGGAGACCCAGTACTTC. Its protein product is CATSGVVGWETQYF. The chain has TRBV19 and TRBJ2-5; tentative D call: TRBD2 (6 bases). CDR1 and CDR2 (germline): LNHDA, SQIVND (reference sequence). This CDR3 region has 14 residues. The V end lost 10 bases, the J end lost 5 bases, and 20 bases lay between the germline ends.

This chain joins TRBV29-1 and TRBJ1-4, with D hard to call. The V and J ends lost 5 bases and 0 bases respectively, with 10 bases between them. CDR1 is SQVTM, CDR2 ANQGSEA, per germline. The CDR3 covers 14 residues. CDR3 in amino acids: CSVKVLTTNEKLFF. Written as DNA, the CDR3 is TGCAGCGTTAAGGTCCTGACAACTAATGAAAAACTGTTTTTT. The full variable domain, with the rest looked up from reference TRBV29-1 and TRBJ1-4, is SAVISQKPSRDICQRGTSLTIQCQVDSQVTMMFWYRQQPGQSLTLIATANQGSEATYESGFVIDKFPISRPNLTFSTLTVSNMSPEDSSIYLCSVKVLTTNEKLFFGSGTQLSVL.

This clonotype was observed many times. The gene calls are TRBV7-2 and TRBJ1-2, with a tentative D call TRBD1 (6 bases). CDR3 length: 14 residues. Germline CDR1 and CDR2: SGHTA and FQGNSA. V was cut by 5 bases and J by 5 bases, with 15 bases left in between. CDR3 loop: CASSVDRNSYGYTF. CDR3 in DNA: TGTGCCAGCAGCGTCGACAGGAATAGTTATGGCTACACCTTC.

V gene TRBV2 combines with J gene TRBJ1-4, with TRBD1 as a possible D gene (5 bases). Germline CDR1 and CDR2: SNHLY and FYNNEI. Trimming left V 6 bases short and J 2 bases short, with 13 bases between. The CDR3 totals 15 residues. The CDR3 sequence is CASSFSTETNEKLFF. DNA of the CDR3: TGTGCCAGCAGCTTTTCGACAGAGACTAATGAAAAACTGTTTTTT.

The chain couples TRBV4-1 to TRBJ2-2; D tentatively fits TRBD1 or TRBD2 (6 bases each). Per germline, CDR1 MGHRA and CDR2 YSYEKL. The CDR3 is made up of 15 amino acids. With 5 bases removed from V and 5 bases from J, the gap between germline ends came to 15 bases. Here the CDR3 reads CASSSDEGGTGELFF. The CDR3 nucleotides are TGCGCCAGCAGCTCCGATGAGGGGGGAACCGGGGAGCTGTTTTTT.

This clonotype was seen a handful of times. The chain uses TRBV28 and TRBJ1-1; the D is unclear. CDR3 size: 15 residues. The V end lost 4 bases, the J end lost 0 bases, and 12 bases lay between the germline ends. Germline V lookup: CDR1 MDHEN, CDR2 SYDVKM. The CDR3 nucleotides are TGTGCCAGCAGTTACGTGGAAGGGATGAACACTGAAGCTTTCTTT. Protein sequence: CASSYVEGMNTEAFF.